Listed here are 17 T cell receptor beta chains from one sample, sequenced in a study of PD-1 blockade in classical Hodgkin lymphoma (dated by TCRdb to about 2020). The library was built by means of the immunoSEQ multiplex PCR assay. Entries here come from immuneACCESS through TCRdb and include only in-frame sequences with V and J called. Some clones fail to appear in such tables; in the studies checked, an unresolved V gene covers under half of the shortfall, and the cause of the remainder is unknown. This sample comprises fewer than 50,000 clones, approximately 90% of them detected only once. The ten largest clones represent about 6% of the sample. This specimen's time point label, interpreted: cycle 2 day 1 (C2D1) of nivolumab. Every trial patient had relapsed following autologous stem cell transplantation, and prior brentuximab vedotin exposure was what differed among cohorts A, B and C. The starting material was peripheral blood mononuclear cells (PBMCs), obtained before the second cycle of nivolumab. The origin of the receptors is a human donor with classical Hodgkin lymphoma.

This clone occurred once. The V call is TRBV10-3, the J call TRBJ2-3, with 10 bases matching TRBD2. The CDR3 consists of 14 residues. With 10 bases clipped from V and 2 bases from J, the junction kept 6 bases outside the gene matches. Germline V lookup: CDR1 ENHRY, CDR2 SYGVKD. The CDR3 DNA reads TGTGCCACACGGACTAGCGGAAACACAGATACGCAGTATTTT. Translation gives CATRTSGNTDTQYF.

This clone has only one observation. The rearrangement uses TRBV7-9 and TRBJ2-3; TRBD2 matches at 14 bases. The germline CDR1 and CDR2 sequences are SEHNR and FQNEAQ (reference sequence). V trimming: 0 bases; J trimming: 0 bases; junction bases outside the gene matches: 5. This CDR3 contains 19 residues. CDR3 in DNA: TGTGCCAGCAGCTTAGCTGGACTAGCGGGAGGTTGGAGCACAGATACGCAGTATTTT. This translates into CASSLAGLAGGWSTDTQYF.

J is TRBJ2-1 and V is TRBV15; TRBD1 aligns across 11 bases. This CDR3 is built from 15 residues. Germline V gives CDR1 LNHNV, CDR2 YYDKDF (reference sequence). V trimming: 3 bases; J trimming: 7 bases; junction bases outside the gene matches: 5. DNA for the CDR3: TGTGCCACCAGCAGGACCGGGACAGGGGGAAATGAGCAGTTCTTC. Translating gives CATSRTGTGGNEQFF.

This clone was detected only a few times. This chain joins TRBV5-6 and TRBJ1-6; 7 bases align to TRBD1. V lost 4 bases and J lost 6; bases outside the gene matches: 10. The CDR3 loop spans 16 amino acids. CDR1 and CDR2 (germline): SGHDT, YYEEEE. The CDR3 region is CASSLVDRTFNSPLHF. The CDR3 coding sequence is TGTGCCAGCAGCCTTGTGGACAGGACCTTTAATTCACCCCTCCACTTT.

The V and J genes are TRBV9 and TRBJ2-7; D gene ambiguous. Germline V gene sequence: CDR1 SGDLS, CDR2 YYNGEE. This CDR3 has 11 amino acids. Deletions cut 1 base from V and 1 base from J, with 0 bases between. CDR3 coding DNA: TGTGCCAGCAGCGTATCCTACGAGCAGTACTTC. Amino acid sequence: CASSVSYEQYF.

The sample holds one count of this clone. J is TRBJ1-2 and V is TRBV9, with unresolved D. This CDR3 has 11 residues. Germline assignment: CDR1 SGDLS and CDR2 YYNGEE. Trimming pared 8 bases from V and 5 bases from J, leaving 10 bases between. The CDR3 spells CASEAGYGYTF. DNA of the CDR3: TGTGCCAGTGAGGCGGGTTATGGCTACACCTTC.

The rearrangement uses TRBV2 and TRBJ2-5; tentative D call: TRBD2 (6 bases). Trimming removed 1 base from V and 4 bases from J, with 13 bases in between. Germline V gene data show CDR1 as SNHLY and CDR2 as FYNNEI. This CDR3 spans 15 amino acids. The CDR3 nucleotides read TGTGCCAGCAGTGAAGACACGGGGGTAGGAGAGACCCAGTACTTC. It specifies CASSEDTGVGETQYF.

This rearrangement joins TRBV7-9 to TRBJ2-5; TRBD2 is a possible D gene (5 bases). The V end was cut by 2 bases, the J end by 5 bases, with 12 bases between. Germline V gene lookup returns CDR1 SEHNR and CDR2 FQNEAQ (reference sequence). The CDR3 has 14 residues. The CDR3 sequence: CASSLPGLLETQYF. CDR3 coding DNA: TGTGCCAGCAGCTTACCCGGACTGCTGGAGACCCAGTACTTC.

CDR3 nucleotides: TGTGCCAGTAGTACCCGCGGGACAGGGTCATATAGCAATCAGCCCCAGCATTTT. Translating gives CASSTRGTGSYSNQPQHF. The J gene is TRBJ1-5, the V gene TRBV19; 9 nucleotides match TRBD1. In germline, CDR1 is LNHDA, CDR2 SQIVND (reference sequence). After removal of 4 bases from V and 0 bases from J, the junction contained 10 bases not matched to a gene. The CDR3 loop spans 18 amino acids.

Only a few counts were recorded for this clone. This sequence joins TRBV10-1 and TRBJ2-7, with 9 nucleotides matching TRBD2. CDR1 is WNHNN and CDR2 is SYGVQD in the germline V gene (reference sequence). The CDR3 contains 15 residues. The V gene end was trimmed by 6 bases and the J gene end by 4 bases; junction bases not matched to a gene: 10. This chain's CDR3 is CASRNRGLALYEQYF. In DNA, the CDR3 is TGCGCCAGCAGGAACCGGGGACTAGCTTTATACGAGCAGTACTTC.

The chain uses TRBV15 and TRBJ1-4; D may be TRBD1 (5 bases). The CDR3 has 13 residues. The ends were cut back, 3 bases at V and 6 bases at J, with 8 bases in the middle. CDR1 LNHNV and CDR2 YYDKDF come from the germline V gene (reference sequence). CDR3 residues: CATSRGEDEKLFF. As DNA, the CDR3 is TGTGCCACCAGCAGGGGGGAGGATGAAAAACTGTTTTTT. Combining the CDR3 with reference TRBV15 and TRBJ1-4 gives the whole variable domain DAMVIQNPRYQVTQFGKPVTLSCSQTLNHNVMYWYQQKSSQAPKLLFHYYDKDFNNEADTPDNFQSRRPNTSFCFLDIRSPGLGDTAMYLCATSRGEDEKLFFGSGTQLSVL.

The chain couples TRBV9 to TRBJ1-5; D is undetermined. This CDR3 comprises 13 residues. The germline gives CDR1 SGDLS, CDR2 YYNGEE. Trimming removed 0 bases at V and 4 bases at J, with 5 bases between. The CDR3 reads CASSVDLNQPQHF. The CDR3 coding sequence is TGTGCCAGCAGCGTAGATCTTAATCAGCCCCAGCATTTT.

J is TRBJ2-3 and V is TRBV10-3, with 12 bases lining up with TRBD2. CDR3 size: 16 residues. The V gene end was trimmed by 5 bases and the J gene end by 0 bases; junction bases not matched to a gene: 3. In germline, CDR1 is ENHRY, CDR2 SYGVKD. CDR3 coding DNA: TGTGCCATCAGTATTACTAGCGGGGGGAGCACAGATACGCAGTATTTT. This translates into CAISITSGGSTDTQYF.

The rearrangement links TRBV28 to TRBJ2-7, with a weak D call TRBD1 (5 bases). The CDR3 has 12 residues. The germline gives CDR1 MDHEN, CDR2 SYDVKM. The V and J ends lost 7 bases and 2 bases respectively, with 9 bases between them. CDR3 in amino acids: CASIGHAYEQYF. The CDR3 coding sequence is TGTGCCAGCATCGGACACGCCTACGAGCAGTACTTC. The full variable domain, its missing parts supplied by reference TRBV28 and TRBJ2-7, is DVKVTQSSRYLVKRTGEKVFLECVQDMDHENMFWYRQDPGLGLRLIYFSYDVKMKEKGDIPEGYSVSREKKERFSLILESASTNQTSMYLCASIGHAYEQYFGPGTRLTVT.

Regarding this clone: One end of the junction varies from germline; a read error may be responsible. V and J are TRBV29-1 and TRBJ1-1, with D maybe TRBD1 (5 bases). CDR1 and CDR2 from the germline V gene are SQVTM and ANQGSEA. This CDR3 region has 13 residues. The CDR3 loop reads CSVEQQVGVGVIF. CDR3 nucleotide sequence: TGCAGCGTTGAACAGCAGGTGGGAGTGGGGGTTATCTTT.

The rearrangement uses TRBV27 and TRBJ1-1; no clear D. Germline V lookup: CDR1 MNHEY, CDR2 SMNVEV (reference sequence). The CDR3 is 12 amino acids. V was shortened by 4 bases and J by 4 bases, with 7 bases between the two germline ends. The CDR3 here is CASSSGFTEAFF. The CDR3 DNA is TGTGCCAGCAGTTCAGGATTCACTGAAGCTTTCTTT.

The rearrangement joins TRBV7-9 to TRBJ1-4; D is unclear. CDR1 is SEHNR and CDR2 is FQNEAQ in the germline V gene (reference sequence). V lost 3 bases and J lost 5, with 7 bases in between. CDR3 length equals 13 residues. The CDR3 spells CASSLDGNEKLFF. The CDR3 DNA reads as TGTGCCAGCAGCTTGGACGGAAATGAAAAACTGTTTTTT.